A single sample gave rise to the 14 T cell receptor beta chains below, sequenced in a study of T cell responses to AZD1222 COVID-19 vaccine. Only in-frame clones appear in the TCRdb table, and some are missing; sequencing was by immunoSEQ multiplex PCR. The table has over 150,000 clones, about 91% seen once. Specimen: peripheral blood, collected on day 0 of MenACWY control vaccination. The receptors derive from an adult in good health.

This chain uses TRBV11-3 with TRBJ1-1; a possible D gene is TRBD1 (5 bases). The germline V and J ends were trimmed by 5 bases and 3 bases, with 7 bases remaining between them. Germline V gene sequence: CDR1 SGHNT, CDR2 YENEEA. The CDR3 extends over 12 amino acids. CDR3: CASSPGYTEAFF. CDR3 in DNA: TGTGCCAGCAGCCCAGGGTACACTGAAGCTTTCTTT.

The gene calls are TRBV11-3 and TRBJ2-3, with 8 positions matching TRBD1. In germline, CDR1 is SGHNT, CDR2 YENEEA. This CDR3 spans 16 amino acids. V was clipped by 0 bases and J by 2 bases; unmatched bases: 4. The CDR3, as DNA: TGTGCCAGCAGCTTAGATTCGACAGGGGACACAGATACGCAGTATTTT. The encoded protein is CASSLDSTGDTDTQYF.

The chain couples TRBV18 to TRBJ2-5; D gene uncertain. Germline lookup yields CDR1 KGHSH and CDR2 LQKENI. The CDR3 covers 13 residues. The V and J ends lost 1 base and 1 base respectively, with 4 bases between them. CDR3 bases: TGTGCCAGCTCACCACAAACCCAAGAGACCCAGTACTTC. Its translation is CASSPQTQETQYF.

The chain combines TRBV3-1 (or the pseudogene TRBV3-2) with TRBJ2-5; 11 nucleotides align to TRBD2. The ends lost 5 bases at V and 2 bases at J; junction bases unmatched: 13. The CDR3 spans 18 residues. The germline V gene encodes CDR1 LGHDT and CDR2 YNNKEL (reference sequence). In nucleotides, the CDR3 is TGTGCCAGCAGCTTTCTCATTCCCGGGACTAGCGGTCAAGAGACCCAGTACTTC. This gives the protein CASSFLIPGTSGQETQYF.

This sequence joins TRBV14 and TRBJ2-7; D not certain. This CDR3 is built from 12 residues. The V gene's germline CDR1 is SGHDN and CDR2 FVKESK. The V end lost 2 bases, the J end lost 2 bases, and 4 bases lay between the germline ends. This CDR3 is CASSQLPYEQYF. CDR3 nucleotides: TGTGCCAGCAGCCAACTCCCCTACGAGCAGTACTTC. The whole variable domain, filled in from reference TRBV14 and TRBJ2-7, reads EAGVTQFPSHSVIEKGQTVTLRCDPISGHDNLYWYRRVMGKEIKFLLHFVKESKQDESGMPNNRFLAERTGGTYSTLKVQPAELEDSGVYFCASSQLPYEQYFGPGTRLTVT.

This clone showed up just a few times. The chain has TRBV19 and TRBJ1-3, with D perhaps matching TRBD1 (5 bases). V gave up 4 bases and J gave up 0 bases, with 7 bases separating them. The germline V gene has CDR1 LNHDA and CDR2 SQIVND (reference sequence). This CDR3 is built from 14 residues. CDR3 bases: TGTGCCAGTAGTAAGACAGTCTCTGGAAACACCATATATTTT. It codes for CASSKTVSGNTIYF.

CDR3 residues: CASSGQYYGYTF. The CDR3, as DNA: TGTGCCAGCAGTGGGCAGTACTATGGCTACACCTTC. This chain links TRBV2 with TRBJ1-2, with no clear D. The CDR3 is 12 residues long. V shed 4 bases and J shed 3 bases, with 6 bases lying between them. CDR1 is SNHLY, CDR2 FYNNEI, per germline.

The chain uses TRBV27 and TRBJ2-5, with 8 bases fitting TRBD1. The CDR3 runs 14 residues. The ends lost 6 bases at V and 5 bases at J; junction bases unmatched: 8. Germline assignment: CDR1 MNHEY and CDR2 SMNVEV (reference sequence). The CDR3 region has the DNA TGTGCCAGCAGGTCGACAGGGGTTTATGAGACCCAGTACTTC. It yields the protein CASRSTGVYETQYF.

This clone was observed a single time. The J gene is TRBJ1-6, the V gene TRBV10-3; no definite D call. Germline lookup yields CDR1 ENHRY and CDR2 SYGVKD. CDR3 length: 12 residues. Between the trimmed V and J ends, which lost 2 bases and 7 bases, there was a span of 3 bases. The CDR3 region has the DNA TGTGCCATCAGTGAGAGCAATTCACCCCTCCACTTT. This sequence encodes CAISESNSPLHF.

V and J are TRBV5-1 and TRBJ2-7; no clear D gene. The germline CDR1 and CDR2 sequences are SGHRS and YFSETQ. The CDR3 consists of 12 residues. Deletions cut 7 bases from V and 3 bases from J, with 11 bases between. This chain's CDR3 is CASAGLDYEQYF. CDR3 in DNA: TGCGCCAGCGCCGGGTTGGACTACGAGCAGTACTTC.

The chain links TRBV7-8 to TRBJ1-1; D unclear. Trimming stripped 0 bases from V and 5 bases from J, with 10 bases between. Germline lookup yields CDR1 SGHVS and CDR2 FQNEAQ. The CDR3 length is 14 residues. The CDR3 nucleotides are TGTGCCAGCAGCTTAGCGGTGGCGGGGACTGAAGCTTTCTTT. Protein sequence: CASSLAVAGTEAFF.

This chain uses TRBV7-9 with TRBJ2-2; the D is unclear. CDR3 length: 14 amino acids. Germline V lookup: CDR1 SEHNR, CDR2 FQNEAQ (reference sequence). Trimming took 3 bases from V and 3 from J, leaving 8 bases between them. The CDR3 bases are TGTGCCAGCAGCTTCGTGGGTTACACCGGGGAGCTGTTTTTT. Protein sequence: CASSFVGYTGELFF.

The rearrangement uses TRBV4-3 and TRBJ2-1; D unclear. V lost 1 base and J lost 1, with 8 bases in between. The germline V gene encodes CDR1 LGHNA and CDR2 YSLEER. The CDR3 contains 15 residues. The CDR3 DNA reads TGCGCCAGCAGCCAAGTCCTAGGATCCTACAATGAGCAGTTCTTC. This encodes CASSQVLGSYNEQFF.

This sequence joins TRBV27 and TRBJ2-7; 7 bases are shared with TRBD2. Germline trimming cut 5 bases from V and 5 bases from J; bases unmatched to any gene: 15. The CDR3 runs 16 residues. Germline CDR1 is MNHEY and CDR2 is SMNVEV (reference sequence). CDR3 bases: TGTGCCAGCAGTCGCTCCCGGACGGGGAGGGAGGACGAGCAGTACTTC. It translates to CASSRSRTGREDEQYF.